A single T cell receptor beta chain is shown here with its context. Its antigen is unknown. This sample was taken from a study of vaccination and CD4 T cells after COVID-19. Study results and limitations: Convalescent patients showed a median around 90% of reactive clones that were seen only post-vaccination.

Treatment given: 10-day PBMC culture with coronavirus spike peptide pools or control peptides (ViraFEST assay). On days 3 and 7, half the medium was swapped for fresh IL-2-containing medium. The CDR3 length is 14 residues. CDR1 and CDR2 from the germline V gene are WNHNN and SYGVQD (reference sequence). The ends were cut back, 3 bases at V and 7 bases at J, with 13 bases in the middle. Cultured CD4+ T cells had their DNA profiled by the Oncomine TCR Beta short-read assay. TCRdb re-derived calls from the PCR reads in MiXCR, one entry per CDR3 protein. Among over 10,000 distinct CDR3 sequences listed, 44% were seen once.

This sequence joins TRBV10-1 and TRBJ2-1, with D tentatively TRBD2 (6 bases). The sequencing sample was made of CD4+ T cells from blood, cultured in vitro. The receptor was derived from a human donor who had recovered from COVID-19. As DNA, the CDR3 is TGCGCCAGCAGTGACCCCCTCGGAGGGAATGAGCAGTTCTTC. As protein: CASSDPLGGNEQFF.